This T cell receptor beta chain derives from a study of T cells after yellow fever vaccination. The CDR3 is 16 residues long. CDR1 is DFQATT and CDR2 is SNEGSKA in the germline V gene (reference sequence). Trimming shortened V by 0 bases and J by 4 bases, and 19 bases separated the two germline ends. The authors made TCR cDNA by 5'RACE template switching, adding a universal primer site and UMIs. TCRdb reprocessed the 5' RACE reads with MiXCR, giving one entry per CDR3 protein. Counted here are 45,000 to 65,000 distinct CDR3 sequences, about 6.3% occurring once; the ten biggest clones make up 20% to 25%. This clonotype was observed at least ten times.

Sequenced material: CD8+ T cells not binding an NS4B(214-222) dextramer, sorted from PBMCs, taken more than 35 days after the first yellow fever vaccination. The TCR was taken from a man between 18 and 29 years old who received the YFV17D yellow fever vaccine. The chain is built from TRBV20-1 and TRBJ2-7; D not resolved. The CDR3 protein is CSARDPDAGYLYEQYF. The CDR3 bases are TGCAGTGCTAGAGATCCCGACGCAGGTTACCTTTACGAGCAGTACTTC.